This TCR beta chain derives from a study of Graves' ophthalmopathy and Graves' hyperthyroidism. Study at large: Blood was drawn at initial diagnosis, before any treatment.

The V gene's germline CDR1 is SGDLS and CDR2 YYNGEE. Deletions cut 0 bases from V and 2 bases from J, with 9 bases between. CDR3 length: 14 residues. This clonotype came up many times. Its antigen is unknown. Newly diagnosed hyperthyroidism donors, aged 18 to 65, duration under 2 months. Thyroid ultrasound, orbital computed tomography, TRAb, serum thyroxine and clinical symptoms formed the basis of diagnosis. Study-wide findings and caveats: Among thyroid clonotypes expanded above 0.001 frequency, most also appeared in blood.

Amplified TCR beta CDR3 regions were obtained using RNA transcripts as template. RT-PCR was first run with HTBI primers, then multiplex PCR in a second round. Each CDR3 protein is one row after TCRdb ran MiXCR on the multiplex PCR reads. Here the sample spans under 800,000 distinct CDR3 sequences, about 24% being singletons. The receptor was isolated from a woman aged 18-30 years with stable Graves' hyperthyroidism. Some clones in this sample may be carry-over from other donors' samples. The chain employs TRBV9 and TRBJ2-7; no firm D call. What was sequenced was peripheral blood. This CDR3 is CASSVGQRPYEQYF. The CDR3 DNA follows: TGTGCCAGCAGCGTAGGGCAGAGGCCCTACGAGCAGTACTTC.